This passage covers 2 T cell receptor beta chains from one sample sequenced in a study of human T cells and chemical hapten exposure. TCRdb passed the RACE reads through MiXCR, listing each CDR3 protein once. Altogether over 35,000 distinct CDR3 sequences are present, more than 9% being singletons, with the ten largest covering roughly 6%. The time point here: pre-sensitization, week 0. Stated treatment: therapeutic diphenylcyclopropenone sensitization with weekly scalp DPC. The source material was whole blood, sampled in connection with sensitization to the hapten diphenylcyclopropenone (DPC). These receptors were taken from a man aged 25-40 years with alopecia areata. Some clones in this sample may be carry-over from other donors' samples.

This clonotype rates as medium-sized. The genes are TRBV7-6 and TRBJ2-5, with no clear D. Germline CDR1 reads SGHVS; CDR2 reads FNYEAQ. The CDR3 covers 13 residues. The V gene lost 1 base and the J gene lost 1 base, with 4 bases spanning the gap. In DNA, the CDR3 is TGTGCCAGCAGCTTAGGACCCCAAGAGACCCAGTACTTC. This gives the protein CASSLGPQETQYF.

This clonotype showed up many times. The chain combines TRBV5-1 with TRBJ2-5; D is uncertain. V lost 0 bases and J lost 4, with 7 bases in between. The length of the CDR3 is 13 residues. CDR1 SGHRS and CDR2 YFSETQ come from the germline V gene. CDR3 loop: CASSLGPVETQYF. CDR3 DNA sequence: TGCGCCAGCAGCTTGGGCCCGGTAGAGACCCAGTACTTC. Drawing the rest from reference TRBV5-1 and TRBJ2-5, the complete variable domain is KAGVTQTPRYLIKTRGQQVTLSCSPISGHRSVSWYQQTPGQGLQFLFEYFSETQRNKGNFPGRFSGRQFSNSRSEMNVSTLELGDSALYLCASSLGPVETQYFGPGTRLLVL.